The T cell receptor (beta chain) under discussion was sequenced for a study of beta chain features in type 1 diabetes. Study summary: Sorted cells numbering roughly 100,000,000 were examined across all samples. The study's findings and limits: The VDJ junctions of type 1 diabetes patients carried fewer insertions and more deletions. Although PCR might favor shorter templates, it would do so equally in patients and controls. For Type 1 diabetes patients, all four CD4+ subsets carried TCRB CDR3s that were moderately but significantly shorter.

Every isolated RNA sample was fully reverse transcribed, so sequencing captured expressed TCRB transcripts. Repertoires were generated with immunoSEQ multiplex PCR, while TCRdb's copy carries only in-frame clones and drops some. The table includes 300,000 to 450,000 clones, roughly 12% detected once. As concerns this clone: The antigen is undetermined.

Germline V lookup: CDR1 MDHEN, CDR2 SYDVKM. CDR3 length: 14 residues. V was pared by 6 bases and J by 2 bases, with 13 bases between. The sequenced material came from naive CD4+ T cells from blood. This chain links TRBV28 with TRBJ2-5; possible D gene TRBD1, 6 bases. The sequence was collected from a woman aged 18-30 years with type 1 diabetes. CDR3 nucleotides: TGTGCCAGCAGCCAAGACAGGTCTCAAGAGACCCAGTACTTC. Amino acids: CASSQDRSQETQYF.